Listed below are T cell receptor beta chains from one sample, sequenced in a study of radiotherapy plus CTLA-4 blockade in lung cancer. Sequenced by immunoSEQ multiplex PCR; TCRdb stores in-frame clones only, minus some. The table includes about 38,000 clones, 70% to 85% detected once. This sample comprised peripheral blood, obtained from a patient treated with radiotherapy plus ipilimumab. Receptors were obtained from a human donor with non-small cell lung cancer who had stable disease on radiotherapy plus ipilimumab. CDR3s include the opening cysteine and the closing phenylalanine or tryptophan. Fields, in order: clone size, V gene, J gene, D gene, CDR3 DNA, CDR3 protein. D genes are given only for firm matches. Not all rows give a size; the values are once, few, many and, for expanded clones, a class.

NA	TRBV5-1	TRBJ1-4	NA	TGCGCCAGTGCCCCCCAGGGAAGTTTAACTAATGAAAAACTGTTTTTT	CASAPQGSLTNEKLFF
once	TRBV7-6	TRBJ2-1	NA	TGTGCCAGCAGCCCGGGACCCACTGGGAATGAGCAGTTCTTC	CASSPGPTGNEQFF
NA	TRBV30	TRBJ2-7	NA	TGTGCCTGGAGTTTACGGCCCCCGTCCTACGAGCAGTACTTC	CAWSLRPPSYEQYF
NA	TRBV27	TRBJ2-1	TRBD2	TGTGCCAGCAGTTTATACACTAGCGGGTTGAGCTCCTACAATGAGCAGTTCTTC	CASSLYTSGLSSYNEQFF
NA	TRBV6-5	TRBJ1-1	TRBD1	TGTGCCAGCAGTTACAACCAGGGACAGGGAAGGACTGAAGCTTTCTTT	CASSYNQGQGRTEAFF
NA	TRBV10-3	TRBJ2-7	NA	TGTGCCATCAGTGAGGTCGGAACGGGGTCGGGCGAGCAGTACTTC	CAISEVGTGSGEQYF
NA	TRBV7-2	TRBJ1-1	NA	TGTGCCAGCAGCTACCGCTTAGCGGGTGTCACTGAAGCTTTCTTT	CASSYRLAGVTEAFF
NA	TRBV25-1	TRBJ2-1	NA	TGTGCCAGCAGGACCGGGGCGACCTACAATGAGCAGTTCTTC	CASRTGATYNEQFF
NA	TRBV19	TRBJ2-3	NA	TGTGCCAGTAGTAGAGGACTGGCAGATACGCAGTATTTT	CASSRGLADTQYF
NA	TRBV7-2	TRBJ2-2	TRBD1	TGTGCCAGCATGACAGGGGTAAACACCGGGGAGCTGTTTTTT	CASMTGVNTGELFF
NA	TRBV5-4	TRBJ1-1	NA	TGTGCCAGCAGCTTCCTTCTCGGGGACACTGAAGCTTTCTTT	CASSFLLGDTEAFF
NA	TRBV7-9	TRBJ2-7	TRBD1	TGTGCCAGCAGCCGCCGGGACAGGAACGAGCAGTACTTC	CASSRRDRNEQYF
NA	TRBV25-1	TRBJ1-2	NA	TGTGCCAGCAGTCCGGACCTGGGAGACTATGGCTACACCTTC	CASSPDLGDYGYTF
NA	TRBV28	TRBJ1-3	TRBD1	TGTGCCAGCAGTTTTGTCCAGGGGGCTGGAAACACCATATATTTT	CASSFVQGAGNTIYF
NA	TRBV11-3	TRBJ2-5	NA	TGTGCCAGCAGCTTAGGTTGGGGGACCGGACAAGAGACCCAGTACTTC	CASSLGWGTGQETQYF
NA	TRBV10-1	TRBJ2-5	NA	TGCGCCAGCAGTGAGGGGTACAAAGAGACCCAGTACTTC	CASSEGYKETQYF
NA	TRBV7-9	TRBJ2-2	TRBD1	TGTGCCAGCAGCTGGGACAGGGAGAACACCGGGGAGCTGTTTTTT	CASSWDRENTGELFF
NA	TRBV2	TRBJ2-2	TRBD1	TGTGCCAGCAGTAGCCTCGGCAGGGGGCTCGGGGAGCTGTTTTTT	CASSSLGRGLGELFF
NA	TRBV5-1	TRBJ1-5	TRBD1	TGCGCCAGCAGCTTGGGACAGGGGGATAATCAGCCCCAGCATTTT	CASSLGQGDNQPQHF
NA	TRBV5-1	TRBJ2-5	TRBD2	TGCGCCAGCAGCTTGGCCCCTAGCGGGGACCAAGAGACCCAGTACTTC	CASSLAPSGDQETQYF
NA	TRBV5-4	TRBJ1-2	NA	TGTGCCAGCAGCTGGGACCGTGGCTACACCTTC	CASSWDRGYTF
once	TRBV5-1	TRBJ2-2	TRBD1	TGCGCCAGCAGCCTGGAAGCCCCGGGACAGGGATGGACCGGGGAGCTGTTTTTT	CASSLEAPGQGWTGELFF
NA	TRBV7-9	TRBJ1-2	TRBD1	TGTGCCAGCAGCCCAGGACAGGGTAACTATGGCTACACCTTC	CASSPGQGNYGYTF
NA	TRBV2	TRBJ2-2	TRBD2	TGTGCCAGCCGGGCTAGCGGGGCGAACACCGGGGAGCTGTTTTTT	CASRASGANTGELFF
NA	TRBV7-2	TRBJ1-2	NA	TGTGCCAGCAGCCCCGACCTTGGGGCAGAAGGCGATGGCTACACCTTC	CASSPDLGAEGDGYTF
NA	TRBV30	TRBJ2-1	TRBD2	TGTGCCTGGACTACATTAGCGGGGGCCGAGCAGTTCTTC	CAWTTLAGAEQFF
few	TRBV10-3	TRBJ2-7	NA	TGTGCCATCAGTGATGGGGGCGGTGGGCAGTACTTC	CAISDGGGGQYF
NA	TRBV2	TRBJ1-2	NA	TGTGCCAGCAGTGAGCCACAGGGCGGGGGATATGGCTACACCTTC	CASSEPQGGGYGYTF
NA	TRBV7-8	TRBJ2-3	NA	TGTGCCAGCAGCTTAGGATGGTTAGGTACAGATACGCAGTATTTT	CASSLGWLGTDTQYF
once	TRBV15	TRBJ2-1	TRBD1	TGTGCCACCAGCAGAGTCCCAGGGGGCGCCGACAATGAGCAGTTCTTC	CATSRVPGGADNEQFF
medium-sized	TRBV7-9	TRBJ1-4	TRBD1	TGTGCCAGCACCGATCCATGGCAGGGGGAGGAAAAACTGTTTTTT	CASTDPWQGEEKLFF
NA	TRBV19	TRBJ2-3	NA	TGTGCCAGTAGCCGGGGCGGGGCCCGCACAGATACGCAGTATTTT	CASSRGGARTDTQYF
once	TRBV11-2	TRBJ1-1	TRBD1	TGTGCCAGCAGCTCTGGGACAGCGACTGAAGCTTTCTTT	CASSSGTATEAFF
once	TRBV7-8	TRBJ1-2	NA	TGTGCCAGCAGCGAAAGGAGAATCGCCTACGGCTACACCTTC	CASSERRIAYGYTF
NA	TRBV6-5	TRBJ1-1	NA	TGTGCCAGCAGTTACAGCTTTCGAGACACTGAAGCTTTCTTT	CASSYSFRDTEAFF
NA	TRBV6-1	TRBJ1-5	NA	TGTGCCAGCAGTGAATCGGGGGCAGGGATAGAGCAAGGCCAGCCCCAGCATTTT	CASSESGAGIEQGQPQHF
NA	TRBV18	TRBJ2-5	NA	TGTGCCAGCTCACCCCGTAACGGGAAACCTTGGGAGACCCAGTACTTC	CASSPRNGKPWETQYF
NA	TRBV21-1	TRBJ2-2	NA	TGTGCCAGCAGCAAGCAACTAGCGGGGGGGCGGAACACCGGGGAGCTGTTTTTT	CASSKQLAGGRNTGELFF
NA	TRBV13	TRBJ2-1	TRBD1	TGTGCCAGCAGCTTTCGACAGGGGGCGAGTGAGCAGTTCTTC	CASSFRQGASEQFF
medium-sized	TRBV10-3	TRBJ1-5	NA	TGTGCCATCAGTGAGGGGGAGAATCAGCCCCAGCATTTT	CAISEGENQPQHF
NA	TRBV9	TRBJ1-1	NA	TGTGCCAGCAGCGTAACGGCATTTATGAACACTGAAGCTTTCTTT	CASSVTAFMNTEAFF
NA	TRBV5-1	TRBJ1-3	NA	TGCGCCAGCAGTAGGGAACGGAGCTCTGGAAACACCATATATTTT	CASSRERSSGNTIYF
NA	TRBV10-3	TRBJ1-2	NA	TGTGCCACCGTCTCGGGCTCCATGGAGGGCTACACCTTC	CATVSGSMEGYTF
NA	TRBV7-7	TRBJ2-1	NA	TGTGCCAGCACCGACGCAGGCACATCGGGGGTGTGGTCCTACAATGAGCAGTTCTTC	CASTDAGTSGVWSYNEQFF
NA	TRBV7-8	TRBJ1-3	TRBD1	TGTGCCAGCAGCTACAGGGGTGCTGGAAACACCATATATTTT	CASSYRGAGNTIYF
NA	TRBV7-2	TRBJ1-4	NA	TGTGCCAGCAGGAGGGGTAATGAAAAACTGTTTTTT	CASRRGNEKLFF